This TCR beta chain originates from a study of blood T cell repertoires in COVID-19. The CDR3 covers 15 residues. Trimming cost V 6 bases and J 3 bases; bases outside gene matches: 10. Germline assignment: CDR1 KGHSH and CDR2 LQKENI. Participants, about 18 to 90 years old, spanned about two dozen US areas. Sequenced by immunoSEQ multiplex PCR; TCRdb stores in-frame clones only, minus some. The sample carries around 500,000 clones, over 75% recorded once. This clonotype originated in a woman aged 40 to 50 who had recovered from COVID-19. The sample was PBMCs or T cells enriched from blood (not recorded which). V and J are TRBV18 and TRBJ2-7, with 8 positions matching TRBD1. The CDR3 reads CASSPGTGSYYEQYF. The CDR3 DNA follows: TGTGCCAGCTCTCCTGGGACAGGTTCTTACTACGAGCAGTACTTC.